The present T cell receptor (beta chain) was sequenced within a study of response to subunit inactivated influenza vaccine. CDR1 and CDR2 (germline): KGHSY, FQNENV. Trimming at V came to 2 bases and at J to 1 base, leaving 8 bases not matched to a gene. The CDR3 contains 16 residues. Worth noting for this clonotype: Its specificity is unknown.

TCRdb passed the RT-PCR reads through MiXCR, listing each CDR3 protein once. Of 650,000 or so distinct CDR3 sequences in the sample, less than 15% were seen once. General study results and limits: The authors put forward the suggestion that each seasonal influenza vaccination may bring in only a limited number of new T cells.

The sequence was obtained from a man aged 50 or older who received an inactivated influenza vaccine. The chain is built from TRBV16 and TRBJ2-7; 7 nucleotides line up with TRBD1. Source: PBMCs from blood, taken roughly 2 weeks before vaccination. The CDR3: CASSQPDRTLSYEQYF. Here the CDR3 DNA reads TGTGCCAGCAGCCAACCGGACAGGACCTTATCCTACGAGCAGTACTTC.